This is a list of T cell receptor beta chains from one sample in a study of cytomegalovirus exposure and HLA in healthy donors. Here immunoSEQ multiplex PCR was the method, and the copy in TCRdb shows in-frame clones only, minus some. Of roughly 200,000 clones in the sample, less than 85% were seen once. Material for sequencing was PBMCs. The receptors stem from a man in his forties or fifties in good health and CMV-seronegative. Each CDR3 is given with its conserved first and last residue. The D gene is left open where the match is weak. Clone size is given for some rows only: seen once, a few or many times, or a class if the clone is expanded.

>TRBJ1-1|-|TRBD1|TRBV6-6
TGTGCCAGTAGGGACAGGCTGAACACTGAAGCTTTCTTT
CASRDRLNTEAFF
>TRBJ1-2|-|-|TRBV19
TGTGCCAGTAGTTTAGGGCCCGAGAGGTATGGCTACACCTTC
CASSLGPERYGYTF
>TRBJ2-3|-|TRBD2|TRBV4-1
TGCGCCAGCAGCCACGGACTAGCGGGAGTCTGGGGCACAGATACGCAGTATTTT
CASSHGLAGVWGTDTQYF
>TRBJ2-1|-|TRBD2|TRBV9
TGTGCCAGCAGCTCATACTCCGGGACTAGTGAGCAGTTCTTC
CASSSYSGTSEQFF
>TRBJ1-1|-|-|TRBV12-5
TGTGCTAGTGGTGGCTTCGGGTTGAACACTGAAGCTTTCTTT
CASGGFGLNTEAFF
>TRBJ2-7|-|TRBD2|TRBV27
TGTGCCAGCAGTCCACTCGGCCCCAAGCGGGGCTACGAGCAGTACTTC
CASSPLGPKRGYEQYF
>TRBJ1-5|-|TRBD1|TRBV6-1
TGTGCCAGCAGCGCGGACAGGGCCGGACAGCCCCAGCATTTT
CASSADRAGQPQHF
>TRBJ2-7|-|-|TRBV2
TGTGCCAGCAGTGGGACATACTACTCCTACGAGCAGTACTTC
CASSGTYYSYEQYF
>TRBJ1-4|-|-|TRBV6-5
TGTGCCAGCAGCAGAGGACAGAGTGAAAAACTGTTTTTT
CASSRGQSEKLFF
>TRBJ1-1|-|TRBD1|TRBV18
TGTGCCAGCTCACCAGGGGTGGGACAGGGGGACGGCACTGAAGCTTTCTTT
CASSPGVGQGDGTEAFF
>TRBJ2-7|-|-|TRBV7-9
TGTGCCAGCAGCCGGGGGGCCACAGCTTACGAGCAGTACTTC
CASSRGATAYEQYF
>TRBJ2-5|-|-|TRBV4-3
TGCGCCAGCAGCCAAGATTTCACGAGTACCCAGTACTTC
CASSQDFTSTQYF
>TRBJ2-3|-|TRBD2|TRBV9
TGTGCCAGCAGCGTGGGACTAGCGGGGGGGGAGGCGCAGTATTTT
CASSVGLAGGEAQYF
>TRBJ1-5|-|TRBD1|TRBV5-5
TGTGCCAGCAGCTTGGAAGGGACAGGGGAACAGCCCCAGCATTTT
CASSLEGTGEQPQHF
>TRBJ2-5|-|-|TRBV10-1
TGCGCCAGCGACAAGTGCAGACCCGAGACCCAGTACTTC
CASDKCRPETQYF
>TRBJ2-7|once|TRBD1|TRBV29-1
TGCAGCGCAACAGGGGCGGGCGAGCAGTACTTC
CSATGAGEQYF
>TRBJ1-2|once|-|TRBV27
TGTGCCAGCAGTCCGGCGGTCGACTATGGCTACACCTTC
CASSPAVDYGYTF
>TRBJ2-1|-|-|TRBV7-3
TGTGCCAGCAGTGGAGGGGGCAGGGAATACGATGAGCAGTTCTTC
CASSGGGREYDEQFF
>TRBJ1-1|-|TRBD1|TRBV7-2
TGTGCCAGCAGCTTAGATGGGACAGGGGGCGCTAGGAACACTGAAGCTTTCTTT
CASSLDGTGGARNTEAFF
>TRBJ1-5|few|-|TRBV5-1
TGCGCCAGCAGCCTGGACGGGGGAAGCAATCAGCCCCAGCATTTT
CASSLDGGSNQPQHF
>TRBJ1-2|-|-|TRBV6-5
TGTGCCAGCAGTCGCGGCCCTGGAGTTGGTGGCTACACCTTC
CASSRGPGVGGYTF
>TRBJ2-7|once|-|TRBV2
TGTGCCAGCAGTGAAGCCCAGGGGCCCTCCTACGAGCAGTACTTC
CASSEAQGPSYEQYF
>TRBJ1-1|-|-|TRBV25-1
TGTGCCAGCAGTAGGTCCGGGAGGTCGGATGAAGCTTTCTTT
CASSRSGRSDEAFF
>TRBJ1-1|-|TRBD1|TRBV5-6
TGTGCCAGCAGATTAGGGACAGGGGGCACTGAAGCTTTCTTT
CASRLGTGGTEAFF
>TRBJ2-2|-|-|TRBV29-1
TGCAGCGTTGAAGACTCGAACACCGGGGAGCTGTTTTTT
CSVEDSNTGELFF
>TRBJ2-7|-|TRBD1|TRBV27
TGTGCCAGCACCCCGTCGAGACAGGGCGCCGAGCAGTACTTC
CASTPSRQGAEQYF
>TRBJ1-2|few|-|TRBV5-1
TGCGCCAGCAGAGTAACGGGGAGTTGGTACTATGGCTACACCTTC
CASRVTGSWYYGYTF
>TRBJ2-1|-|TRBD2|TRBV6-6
TGTGCCACCGGCCCGTCCGGGACTAGCGGGTACAATGAGCAGTTCTTC
CATGPSGTSGYNEQFF
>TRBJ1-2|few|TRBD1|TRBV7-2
TGTGCCAGCAGCTTAGTGTGGACAGGGGGCGCAGGTGATGGCTACACCTTC
CASSLVWTGGAGDGYTF
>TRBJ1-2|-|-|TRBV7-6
TGTGCCAGCAGCGCGTCAGGGCGAGGCTACACCTTC
CASSASGRGYTF
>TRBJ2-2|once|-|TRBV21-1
TGTGCCAGCAGCGGGCGGGACAGGGAGCACGGGGAGCTGTTTTTT
CASSGRDREHGELFF
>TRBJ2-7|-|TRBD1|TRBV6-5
TGTGCCAGCAGACGAACGGACAGGGGCGAGCAGTACTTC
CASRRTDRGEQYF
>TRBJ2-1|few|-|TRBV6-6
TGTGCCAGCAGTACCGGACAGCACAATGAGCAGTTCTTC
CASSTGQHNEQFF